The TCR beta chain described here comes from a study of blood T cells in healthy people across ages. Points from the study as a whole: With age, beta diversity per million T cells declined roughly linearly, significantly by 40.

CDR1 and CDR2 (germline): SGHVS, FQNEAQ. Germline trimming cut 3 bases from V and 4 bases from J; bases unmatched to any gene: 11. This CDR3 has 18 residues. Total RNA, at least 5 micrograms per sample, was extracted from PBMCs. Primed by a sample-barcoded 5' primer and a J-beta primer mix, a second PCR proceeded for about 6 to 12 cycles. TCRdb redid the calling of the 5' RACE reads with MiXCR, one entry per CDR3 protein. Of 910,000 or so distinct CDR3 sequences in the sample, around 54% are singletons; the top ten hold 20% to 25%. As for this clonotype: Its antigen remains unknown.

Sample: blood. The rearrangement joins TRBV7-8 to TRBJ2-1; 11 positions agree with TRBD2. This receptor was taken from a woman aged 60 to 75 in good health. CDR3: CASSFIHGGLAEYNEQFF. The CDR3 DNA reads as TGTGCCAGCAGCTTCATCCATGGGGGACTAGCGGAGTACAATGAGCAGTTCTTC. Drawing the rest from reference TRBV7-8 and TRBJ2-1, the complete variable domain is GAGVSQSPRYKVAKRGQDVALRCDPISGHVSLFWYQQALGQGPEFLTYFQNEAQLDKSGLPSDRFFAERPEGSVSTLKIQRTQQEDSAVYLCASSFIHGGLAEYNEQFFGPGTRLTVL.